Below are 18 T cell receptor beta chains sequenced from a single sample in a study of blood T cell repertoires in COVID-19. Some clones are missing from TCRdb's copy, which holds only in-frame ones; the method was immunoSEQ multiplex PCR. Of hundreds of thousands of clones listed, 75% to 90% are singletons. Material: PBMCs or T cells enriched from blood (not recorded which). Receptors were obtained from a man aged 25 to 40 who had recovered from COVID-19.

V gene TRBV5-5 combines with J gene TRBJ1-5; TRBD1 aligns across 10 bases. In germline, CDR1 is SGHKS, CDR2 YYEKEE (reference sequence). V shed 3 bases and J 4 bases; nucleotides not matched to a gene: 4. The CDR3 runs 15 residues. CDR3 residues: CASSSTGGRNQPQHF. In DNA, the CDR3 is TGTGCCAGCAGCTCGACAGGGGGCAGGAATCAGCCCCAGCATTTT. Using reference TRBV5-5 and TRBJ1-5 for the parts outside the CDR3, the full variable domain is DAGVTQSPTHLIKTRGQQVTLRCSPISGHKSVSWYQQVLGQGPQFIFQYYEKEERGRGNFPDRFSARQFPNYSSELNVNALLLGDSALYLCASSSTGGRNQPQHFGDGTRLSIL.

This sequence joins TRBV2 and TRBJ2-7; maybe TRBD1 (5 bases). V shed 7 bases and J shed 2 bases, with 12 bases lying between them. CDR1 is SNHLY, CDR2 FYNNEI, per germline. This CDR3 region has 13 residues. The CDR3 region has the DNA TGTGCCAGCACAGGCAGGGTAACCTACGAGCAGTACTTC. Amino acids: CASTGRVTYEQYF.

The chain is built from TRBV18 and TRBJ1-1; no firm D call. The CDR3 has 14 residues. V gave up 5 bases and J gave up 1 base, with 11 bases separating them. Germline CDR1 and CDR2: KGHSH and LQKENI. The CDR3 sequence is CASSLFDTNTEAFF. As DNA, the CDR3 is TGTGCCAGCTCATTATTCGACACGAACACTGAAGCTTTCTTT.

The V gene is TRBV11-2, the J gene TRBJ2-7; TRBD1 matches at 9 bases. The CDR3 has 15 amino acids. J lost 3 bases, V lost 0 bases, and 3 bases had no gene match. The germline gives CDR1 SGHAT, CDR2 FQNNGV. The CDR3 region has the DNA TGTGCCAGCAGCTTAGAGACAGGGGGACTCTACGAGCAGTACTTC. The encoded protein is CASSLETGGLYEQYF.

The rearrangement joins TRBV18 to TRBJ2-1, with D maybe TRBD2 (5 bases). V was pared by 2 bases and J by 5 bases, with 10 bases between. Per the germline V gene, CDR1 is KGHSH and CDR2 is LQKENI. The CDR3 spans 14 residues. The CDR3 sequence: CASSPNDYDNEQFF. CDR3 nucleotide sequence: TGTGCCAGCTCACCAAATGACTACGACAATGAGCAGTTCTTC.

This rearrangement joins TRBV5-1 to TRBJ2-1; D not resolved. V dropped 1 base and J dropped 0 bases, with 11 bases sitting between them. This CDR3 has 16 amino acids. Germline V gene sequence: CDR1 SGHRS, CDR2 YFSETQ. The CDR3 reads CASSLSVSSSYNEQFF. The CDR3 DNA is TGCGCCAGCAGCTTGTCGGTCTCAAGCTCCTACAATGAGCAGTTCTTC.

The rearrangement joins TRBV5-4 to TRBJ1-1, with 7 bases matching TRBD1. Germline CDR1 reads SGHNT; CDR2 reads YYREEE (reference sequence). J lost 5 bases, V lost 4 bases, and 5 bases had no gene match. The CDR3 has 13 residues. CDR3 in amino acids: CASSTPGGTEAFF. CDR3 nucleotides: TGTGCCAGCAGCACTCCAGGGGGGACTGAAGCTTTCTTT.

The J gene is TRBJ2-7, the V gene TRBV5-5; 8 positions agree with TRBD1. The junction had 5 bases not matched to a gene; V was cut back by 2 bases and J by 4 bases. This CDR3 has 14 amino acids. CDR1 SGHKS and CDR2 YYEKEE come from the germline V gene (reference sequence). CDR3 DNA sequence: TGTGCCAGCAGCTTCCGGGACAGGTGGTACGAGCAGTACTTC. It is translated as CASSFRDRWYEQYF.

CDR3 sequence: CATSDAGKNQETQYF. The CDR3 region has the DNA TGTGCCACCAGCGACGCGGGCAAGAACCAAGAGACCCAGTACTTC. This chain links TRBV15 with TRBJ2-5; the D gene is possibly TRBD2 (5 bases). Germline V lookup: CDR1 LNHNV, CDR2 YYDKDF (reference sequence). Trimming removed 5 bases from V and 0 bases from J, with 13 bases in between. This CDR3 is built from 15 residues.

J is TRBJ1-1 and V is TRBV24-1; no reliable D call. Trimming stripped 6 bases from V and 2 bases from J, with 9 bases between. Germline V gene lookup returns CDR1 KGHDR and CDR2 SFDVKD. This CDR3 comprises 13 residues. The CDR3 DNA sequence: TGTGCCACCAGTCTGGGCAGCAACACTGAAGCTTTCTTT. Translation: CATSLGSNTEAFF.

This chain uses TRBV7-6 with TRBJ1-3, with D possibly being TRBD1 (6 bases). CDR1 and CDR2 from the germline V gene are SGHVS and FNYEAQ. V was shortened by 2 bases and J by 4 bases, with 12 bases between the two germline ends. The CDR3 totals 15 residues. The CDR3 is CASSLSSGTGNTIYF. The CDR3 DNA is TGTGCCAGCAGCTTATCCTCGGGGACAGGAAACACCATATATTTT.

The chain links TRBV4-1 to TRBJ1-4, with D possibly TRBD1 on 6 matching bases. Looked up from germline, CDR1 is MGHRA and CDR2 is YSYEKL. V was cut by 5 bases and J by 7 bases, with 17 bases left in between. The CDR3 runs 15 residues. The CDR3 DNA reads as TGCGCCAGCAGCTTCCACGAAGGGGGTACTGAAAAACTGTTTTTT. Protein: CASSFHEGGTEKLFF.

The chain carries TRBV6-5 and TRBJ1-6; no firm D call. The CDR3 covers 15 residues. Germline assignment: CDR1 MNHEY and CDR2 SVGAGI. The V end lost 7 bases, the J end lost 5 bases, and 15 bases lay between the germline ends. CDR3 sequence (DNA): TGTGCCAGCACTAAACGGGGTGGGAATAATTCACCCCTCCACTTT. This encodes CASTKRGGNNSPLHF.

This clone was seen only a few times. The CDR3 here is CASSIRASGVLQDTQYF. CDR3 bases: TGTGCCAGTAGTATACGCGCTAGCGGGGTACTCCAGGATACGCAGTATTTT. The rearrangement uses TRBV19 and TRBJ2-3; 9 nucleotides match TRBD2. This CDR3 has 17 amino acids. CDR1 and CDR2 (germline): LNHDA, SQIVND (reference sequence). The ends lost 2 bases at V and 6 bases at J; junction bases unmatched: 12.

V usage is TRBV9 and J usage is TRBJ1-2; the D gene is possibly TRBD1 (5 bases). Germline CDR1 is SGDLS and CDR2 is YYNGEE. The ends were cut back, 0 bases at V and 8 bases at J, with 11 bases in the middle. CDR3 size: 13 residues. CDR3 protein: CASSVDQGGGYTF. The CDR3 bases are TGTGCCAGCAGCGTAGATCAGGGCGGAGGCTACACCTTC.

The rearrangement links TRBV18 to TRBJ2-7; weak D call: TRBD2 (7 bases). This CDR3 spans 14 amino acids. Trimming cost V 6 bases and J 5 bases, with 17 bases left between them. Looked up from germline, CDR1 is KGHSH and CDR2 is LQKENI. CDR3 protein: CASSPAGGLDEQYF. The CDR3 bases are TGTGCCAGCTCCCCGGCCGGGGGGCTCGACGAGCAGTACTTC. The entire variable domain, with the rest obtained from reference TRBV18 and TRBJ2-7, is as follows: NAGVMQNPRHLVRRRGQEARLRCSPMKGHSHVYWYRQLPEEGLKFMVYLQKENIIDESGMPKERFSAEFPKEGPSILRIQQVVRGDSAAYFCASSPAGGLDEQYFGPGTRLTVT.

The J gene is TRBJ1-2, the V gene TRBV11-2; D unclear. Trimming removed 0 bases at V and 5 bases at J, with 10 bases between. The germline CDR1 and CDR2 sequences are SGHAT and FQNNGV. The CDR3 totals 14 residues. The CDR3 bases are TGTGCCAGCAGCTTAGACGGCAGGACTTATGGCTACACCTTC. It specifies CASSLDGRTYGYTF.

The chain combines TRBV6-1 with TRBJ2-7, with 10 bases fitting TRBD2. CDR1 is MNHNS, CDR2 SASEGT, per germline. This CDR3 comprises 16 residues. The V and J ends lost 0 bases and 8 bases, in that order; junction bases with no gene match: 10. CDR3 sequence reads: CASSEARPGLAKKQYF. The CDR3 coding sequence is TGTGCCAGCAGTGAAGCTCGACCGGGACTAGCGAAAAAGCAGTACTTC.